The clone carrying this TCR beta chain showed up just a few times. Its antigen is currently unknown. V dropped 5 bases and J dropped 1; count of bases not matched to a gene: 9. CDR1 and CDR2 (germline): MDHEN, SYDVKM. This CDR3 has 16 amino acids. These data belong to a study of human T cells and chemical hapten exposure. Overall study results and limits: Significantly greater numbers of large CDR3 similarity clusters came from expanded TCRs than from controls.

Time point reported: patch test 1, 2 weeks after DPC sensitization. Treatment reported: therapeutic diphenylcyclopropenone sensitization with weekly scalp DPC. The study extracted total RNA from unfractionated whole blood. Individual cDNA molecules each carried unique molecular identifiers attached by the library. In the authors' methods: Counting gave a median of approximately 96,000 TCRs per sample, with values ranging from roughly 20,000 to 750,000. TCRdb re-derived calls from the RACE reads in MiXCR, one entry per CDR3 protein. What appears here as the V and J calls and clone size reflects TCRdb's work, not the paper's. Of 75,000 to 100,000 distinct CDR3 sequences listed, around an eighth are singletons.

Sequenced here: whole blood, sampled in connection with sensitization to the hapten diphenylcyclopropenone (DPC). The TCR comes from a woman aged 40 to 49 with alopecia areata. Some clones in this sample may be carry-over from other donors' samples. The gene calls are TRBV28 and TRBJ2-7, with 9 bases matching TRBD1. CDR3 region: CASSPHGTGISYEQYF. DNA for the CDR3: TGTGCCAGCAGTCCACACGGGACAGGGATATCCTACGAGCAGTACTTC.